These 23 T cell receptor beta chains share one sample of origin, sequenced in a study of blood T cell repertoires in COVID-19. Some clones are missing from TCRdb's copy, which holds only in-frame ones; the method was immunoSEQ multiplex PCR. The sample yields over 400,000 clones, 80% to 90% seen once. Sequencing was done on a sample of peripheral blood. The receptors shown here come from a human donor in a cohort sampled during active COVID-19.

The chain has TRBV28 and TRBJ2-1, with 7 bases identical to TRBD2. V shed 7 bases, J shed 4 bases, and the junction held 7 bases outside the gene matches. The CDR3 consists of 14 residues. From germline, CDR1 is MDHEN and CDR2 SYDVKM. CDR3 DNA: TGTGCCAGCATCCTAGCGGACCGATACAATGAGCAGTTCTTC. As protein: CASILADRYNEQFF.

This chain joins TRBV19 and TRBJ1-1, with D perhaps matching TRBD1 (5 bases). V was cut by 5 bases and J by 0 bases, with 13 bases left in between. The V gene's germline CDR1 is LNHDA and CDR2 SQIVND (reference sequence). CDR3 length: 15 residues. CDR3 in DNA: TGTGCCAGTAGTGCCGGGGGATGGATGAACACTGAAGCTTTCTTT. It is translated as CASSAGGWMNTEAFF.

V and J are TRBV4-1 and TRBJ2-7; D is undetermined. Trimming left V 6 bases short and J 2 bases short, with 11 bases between. Germline values: CDR1 MGHRA, CDR2 YSYEKL. The CDR3 contains 13 residues. The CDR3 region is CASSPLLAYEQYF. CDR3 nucleotide sequence: TGCGCCAGCAGTCCCTTGCTAGCCTACGAGCAGTACTTC.

The rearrangement joins TRBV20-1 to TRBJ1-2; possibly TRBD1 for D (5 bases). The V end was cut by 3 bases, the J end by 3 bases, with 14 bases between. The CDR3 runs 14 residues. The germline CDR1 and CDR2 sequences are DFQATT and SNEGSKA (reference sequence). This CDR3 is CSASRPQEYYGYTF. The CDR3 DNA reads TGCAGTGCTAGTCGTCCACAGGAGTACTATGGCTACACCTTC.

V is TRBV18 and J is TRBJ1-2; D is perhaps TRBD1 (6 bases). CDR3 length: 14 amino acids. In germline, CDR1 is KGHSH, CDR2 LQKENI. Trimming took off 3 bases at V and 6 bases at J, with 14 bases between the two ends. The CDR3 spells CASSPLGDIDGYTF. The CDR3 nucleotides read TGTGCCAGCTCACCCCTCGGGGACATAGATGGCTACACCTTC.

The V gene is TRBV4-2, the J gene TRBJ1-2; D unresolved. Per germline, CDR1 LGHNA and CDR2 YNFKEQ. Between the trimmed V and J ends, which lost 2 bases and 6 bases, there was a span of 7 bases. The CDR3 is made up of 12 amino acids. In DNA, the CDR3 is TGTGCCAGCAGCCAACTTACGGATGGCTACACCTTC. It specifies CASSQLTDGYTF.

Regarding this clone: The sample has other DNA sequences that encode this CDR3 too. The chain recombines TRBV12-3 or TRBV12-4 with TRBJ2-7; TRBD1 matches at 7 bases. J lost 2 bases, V lost 6 bases, and 4 bases had no gene match. The CDR3 loop spans 13 amino acids. This chain's CDR3 is CASSPDRAYEQYF. The CDR3 DNA is TGTGCCAGCAGCCCCGACAGGGCCTACGAGCAGTACTTC.

This chain uses TRBV20-1 with TRBJ2-5, with 9 nucleotides matching TRBD1. The junction had 7 bases not matched to a gene; V was cut back by 3 bases and J by 5 bases. The CDR3 covers 14 residues. Germline CDR1 DFQATT, CDR2 SNEGSKA (reference sequence). Written as DNA, the CDR3 is TGCAGTGCTAGTTTGACAGGGGGAAGGGAGACCCAGTACTTC. This gives the protein CSASLTGGRETQYF.

The sample holds one count of this clone. The V and J genes are TRBV5-1 and TRBJ2-1; 15 positions agree with TRBD2. V was clipped by 8 bases and J by 9 bases; unmatched bases: 9. CDR1 is SGHRS and CDR2 is YFSETQ in the germline V gene. The CDR3 spans 15 residues. CDR3 coding DNA: TGCGCCAGTATAGGACTAGCGGGAGGGCCGGTTGAGCAGTTCTTC. Translation: CASIGLAGGPVEQFF.

This rearrangement joins TRBV28 to TRBJ2-7; D perhaps matches TRBD1 (6 bases). The ends were cut back, 4 bases at V and 1 base at J, with 11 bases in the middle. Germline V gene sequence: CDR1 MDHEN, CDR2 SYDVKM. CDR3 length: 14 amino acids. This CDR3 is CASSSVTGSYEQYF. The CDR3 DNA is TGTGCCAGCAGTTCGGTAACAGGGTCCTACGAGCAGTACTTC.

This clone appeared once. This chain uses TRBV28 with TRBJ2-7; a possible D gene is TRBD1 (6 bases). The V end lost 5 bases, the J end lost 3 bases, and 17 bases lay between the germline ends. This CDR3 region has 15 residues. The germline V gene has CDR1 MDHEN and CDR2 SYDVKM. DNA of the CDR3: TGTGCCAGCAGTCAACTACAGGGTAGGGGCTACGAGCAGTACTTC. Translation: CASSQLQGRGYEQYF.

CDR3 nucleotides: TGTGCCAGTAGTCCGCGGACAAGAGAAAAACTGTTTTTT. Residues: CASSPRTREKLFF. The V and J genes are TRBV19 and TRBJ1-4, with D possibly TRBD1 on 5 matching bases. The length of the CDR3 is 13 residues. V lost 5 bases to trimming and J lost 8 bases, with 12 bases between them. Per germline, CDR1 LNHDA and CDR2 SQIVND (reference sequence).

As regards this clone: Compared with germline, one end of the junction differs, possibly owing to a read error. The rearrangement uses TRBV7-3 and TRBJ2-2; D remains unclear. Germline CDR1 and CDR2: SGHTA and FQGTGA. The CDR3 consists of 18 residues. CDR3 nucleotide sequence: TGTGCCAGCAGCCTAACAGCCCTCCGAGGCAGGAACACCGGGGAGCTGTTTTTT. Its protein product is CASSLTALRGRNTGELFF.

The chain links TRBV12-3 or TRBV12-4 to TRBJ1-1; no definite D call. The CDR3 length is 12 residues. V shed 5 bases and J shed 10 bases, with 14 bases lying between them. The CDR3 spells CASSPGSSGAFF. Written as DNA, the CDR3 is TGTGCCAGCAGTCCCGGTAGTTCTGGAGCTTTCTTT.

The J gene is TRBJ2-1, the V gene TRBV5-1; possibly TRBD2 for D (5 bases). With 6 bases removed from V and 4 bases from J, the gap between germline ends came to 14 bases. The CDR3 loop spans 14 amino acids. Germline CDR1 and CDR2: SGHRS and YFSETQ. CDR3 in amino acids: CASTTDGNYNEQFF. In DNA, the CDR3 is TGCGCCAGCACGACGGACGGGAATTACAATGAGCAGTTCTTC.

The V call is TRBV28, the J call TRBJ1-1; 10 nucleotides align to TRBD1. CDR1 and CDR2 from the germline V gene are MDHEN and SYDVKM. The CDR3 is 14 residues long. The V and J ends lost 5 bases and 6 bases, in that order; junction bases with no gene match: 6. In nucleotides, the CDR3 is TGTGCCAGCAGTCTGGGACAGGGGAGATCTGAAGCTTTCTTT. This translates into CASSLGQGRSEAFF.

The chain combines TRBV12-3 or TRBV12-4 with TRBJ2-1; maybe TRBD2 (6 bases). V was shortened by 5 bases and J by 4 bases, with 9 bases between the two germline ends. CDR3 length: 13 residues. CDR3 amino acids: CASSRDSYNEQFF. DNA of the CDR3: TGTGCCAGCAGTCGGGACTCGTACAATGAGCAGTTCTTC.

The chain has TRBV6-5 and TRBJ1-3; D not resolved. The CDR3 has 15 residues. V lost 5 bases, J lost 4 bases, and 15 bases lay in between. The germline V gene has CDR1 MNHEY and CDR2 SVGAGI. The CDR3 nucleotides are TGTGCCAGCAGTCCCCTCACTCCCCCCGGAAACACCATATATTTT. Its translation is CASSPLTPPGNTIYF.

The J gene is TRBJ1-1, the V gene TRBV28; D ambiguous. This CDR3 region has 13 residues. Germline CDR1 is MDHEN and CDR2 is SYDVKM. The germline V and J ends were trimmed by 7 bases and 1 base, with 10 bases remaining between them. The CDR3 loop reads CASTRRENTEAFF. In DNA form, the CDR3 reads TGTGCCAGCACCCGACGGGAGAACACTGAAGCTTTCTTT.

This clone was counted a single time. The chain carries TRBV11-2 and TRBJ2-3, with 8 bases matching TRBD2. The CDR3 extends over 15 amino acids. The trim removed 5 bases at V and 0 bases at J, leaving 4 bases unmatched. In germline, CDR1 is SGHAT, CDR2 FQNNGV. In nucleotides, the CDR3 is TGTGCCAGCAGCAATAGCGGGATTAGCACAGATACGCAGTATTTT. It codes for CASSNSGISTDTQYF.

V usage is TRBV19 and J usage is TRBJ2-1, with unresolved D. The germline gives CDR1 LNHDA, CDR2 SQIVND (reference sequence). The V gene lost 2 bases and the J gene lost 0 bases, with 8 bases spanning the gap. The CDR3 has 15 residues. CDR3 coding DNA: TGTGCCAGTAGTATAAAGCGTCCCTCCTACAATGAGCAGTTCTTC. This translates into CASSIKRPSYNEQFF.

This clone showed up just once. The chain recombines TRBV12-3 or TRBV12-4 with TRBJ1-2; D is unresolved. V lost 2 bases, J lost 2 bases, and 6 bases lay in between. This CDR3 contains 13 residues. The CDR3 DNA follows: TGTGCCAGCAGTTTATTAGTAAACTATGGCTACACCTTC. Amino acids: CASSLLVNYGYTF.

The gene calls are TRBV7-2 and TRBJ1-1; no clear D gene. The length of the CDR3 is 15 residues. The germline gives CDR1 SGHTA, CDR2 FQGNSA. V was pared by 1 base and J by 5 bases, with 14 bases between. The CDR3 DNA sequence: TGTGCCAGCAGCTTAGAGCCGGGGAAGTGGACTGAAGCTTTCTTT. Translation gives CASSLEPGKWTEAFF.